Listed below are T cell receptor beta chains from one sample, sequenced in a study of blood T cell repertoires in COVID-19. The assay was immunoSEQ multiplex PCR, and TCRdb's table has in-frame clones only and misses some. The sample yields over 90,000 clones, 80% to 95% seen once. The specimen was peripheral blood. The receptor set was obtained from a man in his late teens or twenties with acute or convalescent COVID-19. The conserved cysteine and the conserved F or W are not part of the CDR3 here. Fields, in order: V gene, D gene, CDR3 protein. The D gene is left open where the match is weak.

TRBV19	NA	ASSPTTGWYEQY
TRBV27	NA	ASSLGPLNTEAF
TRBV27	NA	ASSLVHWEEAF
TRBV20-1	NA	SARFSLVQH
TRBV5-1	TRBD1	ASSTGGQNTEAF
TRBV5-1	TRBD1	ASSKTGMNTEAF
TRBV29-1	NA	SVQTRFNEKLF
TRBV2	NA	ASSAGVGGYT
TRBV7-9	TRBD1	ASSPSGTGVRSTGELF
TRBV5-6	NA	ASSLGGSGERGYT
TRBV5-1	NA	ASSHAPDSFSGANVLT
TRBV19	NA	ASSSTGQLIYGYT
TRBV7-9	NA	ASSLVIPGTDTQY
TRBV15	NA	ATSSPGSSYEQY
TRBV10-2	TRBD1	ASSESTGLANEKLF
TRBV11-2	TRBD2	ASSSLAGGRNEQF
TRBV10-1	TRBD1	ASSDRAYSNSYEQY
TRBV2	NA	ASSLQEGPYEQY
TRBV6-5	NA	ASSPRGQGTEAF
TRBV19	TRBD1	ASSISGQVHEQF
TRBV5-4	NA	ASSSTDREEKLF
TRBV18	TRBD1	ASSSGQGVTDTQY
TRBV7-9	TRBD1	ASSARDRESTGELF
TRBV11-2	TRBD1	ASSLGTGVSGNQPQH
TRBV25-1	TRBD1	ASSTGTGGNEQF
TRBV6-6	TRBD1	ASSWTGTGVQPQH
TRBV12-3/TRBV12-4	NA	ASSLAGGSQY
TRBV5-5	NA	ASEGQGYTDTQY
TRBV9	TRBD1	ASSVGGTAGSSGNTIY
TRBV4-2	TRBD1	ASSQLTGGADGANVLT
TRBV5-1	TRBD1	ASSFGQVGAGELF
TRBV6-5	TRBD1	ASSYQGVLNTEAF
TRBV6-5	NA	ASRTLPNSPLH